The rows below give T cell receptor beta chains drawn from one sample of a study of cytomegalovirus exposure and HLA in healthy donors. Assay used: immunoSEQ multiplex PCR; TCRdb lists only in-frame clones, some missing. This table holds some 98,000 clones, 75% to 85% found once. Sequenced sample: PBMCs. The receptors were sampled from a man younger than 30 in good health and CMV-seropositive. CDR3s include the opening cysteine and the closing phenylalanine or tryptophan. Fields, in order: clone size, V gene, J gene, D gene, CDR3 DNA, CDR3 protein. D genes are given only for firm matches. The size entry is marked missing in some rows and otherwise reads once, few, many or a size class.

NA	TRBV2	TRBJ2-1	TRBD1	TGTGCCAGCAGTGGTTTACAGGGGAACAATGAGCAGTTCTTC	CASSGLQGNNEQFF
NA	TRBV6-5	TRBJ1-5	NA	TGTGCCAGCAGTTACATACAGGGCGGTCAGCCCCAGCATTTT	CASSYIQGGQPQHF
NA	TRBV18	TRBJ1-4	NA	TGTGCCAGCTCCCCCACGAGGGGGTACACTAATGAAAAACTGTTTTTT	CASSPTRGYTNEKLFF
few	TRBV28	TRBJ2-4	NA	TGTGCCAGCAGTTTTCTGCGGATGGCCAAAAACATTCAGTACTTC	CASSFLRMAKNIQYF
NA	TRBV6-1	TRBJ2-7	NA	TGTGCCAGCACCGATAGCCGGGGGTCCTACGAGCAGTACTTC	CASTDSRGSYEQYF
few	TRBV28	TRBJ2-7	NA	TGTGCCAGCAGTTTAAGCCCCTCCTACGAGCAGTACTTC	CASSLSPSYEQYF
NA	TRBV4-1	TRBJ1-1	TRBD1	TGCGCCAGCAGCGCCGTGGGACAGGGTAACACTGAAGCTTTCTTT	CASSAVGQGNTEAFF
NA	TRBV10-3	TRBJ1-6	TRBD1	TGTGCCATCAGTGATTCCGGACAGGGAAATTCACCCCTCCACTTT	CAISDSGQGNSPLHF
NA	TRBV2	TRBJ2-1	TRBD2	TGTGCCAGCAGGAAGGGACTAGCGGGGGATGAGCAGTTCTTC	CASRKGLAGDEQFF
NA	TRBV4-1	TRBJ2-3	TRBD1	TGCGCCAGCAGCCCGGGACAGCTAACTAGCACAGATACGCAGTATTTT	CASSPGQLTSTDTQYF
NA	TRBV5-1	TRBJ1-2	TRBD1	TGCGCCAGCAGCCCCGGACAGGGAGGCTATGGCTACACCTTC	CASSPGQGGYGYTF
once	TRBV19	TRBJ2-5	NA	TGTGCCAGTAGTCCTTTTCAGGGGGGAGAGACCCAGTACTTC	CASSPFQGGETQYF
NA	TRBV5-1	TRBJ1-6	TRBD1	TGCGCCAGCAGCTTGGTAGTGGCAGGGGGCCTTAATTCACCCCTCCACTTT	CASSLVVAGGLNSPLHF
few	TRBV7-6	TRBJ1-5	NA	TGTGCCAGCAGCCCGTGGGGCACAGATCAGCCCCAGCATTTT	CASSPWGTDQPQHF
NA	TRBV5-1	TRBJ2-3	NA	TGCGCCAGCAGCTGGGCCCGGGACACCGACCACAGAGATACGCAGTATTTT	CASSWARDTDHRDTQYF
few	TRBV6-4	TRBJ1-3	NA	TGTGCCAGCAGTGAAACAGAGACCTCTGGAAACACCATATATTTT	CASSETETSGNTIYF
NA	TRBV7-9	TRBJ2-7	NA	TGTGCCAGCAGCTTGGAGGTCTCCTACGAGCAGTACTTC	CASSLEVSYEQYF
NA	TRBV7-9	TRBJ1-4	NA	TGTGCCAGCAGCTTAGCCCAGGGGACGGGAAAAAATGAAAAACTGTTTTTT	CASSLAQGTGKNEKLFF
few	TRBV29-1	TRBJ2-6	NA	TGCAGCGTTGGAGTGCCCTCTCACTCTGGGGCCGACGTCCTGACTTTC	CSVGVPSHSGADVLTF
NA	TRBV5-1	TRBJ1-5	TRBD1	TGCGCCAGCAGCGAACAGGGGGGGGGTCAGCCCCAGCATTTT	CASSEQGGGQPQHF
NA	TRBV2	TRBJ1-5	TRBD1	TGTGCCAGCACCGCTGACAGGGCGAGCAATCAGCCCCAGCATTTT	CASTADRASNQPQHF
NA	TRBV13	TRBJ2-4	NA	TGTGCCAGCAGCTTATTTTGGGCAGGGGCGGCCAAAAACATTCAGTACTTC	CASSLFWAGAAKNIQYF
NA	TRBV28	TRBJ1-2	TRBD1	TGTGCGGTACAGGGGACTAACTATGGCTACACCTTC	CAVQGTNYGYTF
NA	TRBV9	TRBJ2-1	TRBD1	TGTGCCAGCAGTCCTTTTTGGGCCGATCGGGACAGACTCTACAATGAGCAGTTCTTC	CASSPFWADRDRLYNEQFF
NA	TRBV7-9	TRBJ2-7	NA	TGTGCCAGCAGCTTATTTTCGGACAGTACCTACGAGCAGTACTTC	CASSLFSDSTYEQYF
NA	TRBV7-9	TRBJ2-3	TRBD2	TGTGCCAGCAGCGTACTAGCGGGGGGGCCGAGTTGGACGCAGTATTTT	CASSVLAGGPSWTQYF
NA	TRBV5-1	TRBJ2-5	TRBD1	TGCGCCAGCAGCTCGATGGGACAGGGGAAACAAGAGACCCAGTACTTC	CASSSMGQGKQETQYF
once	TRBV7-3	TRBJ1-6	NA	TGTGCCAGCAGCTTATCCCAGTATGCACCCCTCCACTTT	CASSLSQYAPLHF
NA	TRBV28	TRBJ1-3	NA	TGTGCCAGCAGTGGAGGGTCCTCCGGAAACACCATATATTTT	CASSGGSSGNTIYF
once	TRBV6-1	TRBJ2-1	NA	TGTGCCAGCAGTGAAGCGCTTCTTGGGGGGAACTACAATGAGCAGTTCTTC	CASSEALLGGNYNEQFF
NA	TRBV9	TRBJ1-3	NA	TGTGCCAGCAGCGTGACGACAGGTTTTTCTGGAAACACCATATATTTT	CASSVTTGFSGNTIYF
NA	TRBV28	TRBJ2-5	NA	TGTGCCAGCAGTTTCCGGGGAAGAACGTCAGAGACCCAGTACTTC	CASSFRGRTSETQYF
NA	TRBV28	TRBJ1-5	NA	TGTGCCAGCAGTTTATACTCTGGGGGGGATGGTCAGCCCCAGCATTTT	CASSLYSGGDGQPQHF
NA	TRBV5-1	TRBJ1-1	NA	TGCGCCAGCAGCTTGGGTCAGGAGAACACTGAAGCTTTCTTT	CASSLGQENTEAFF
NA	TRBV6-6	TRBJ2-5	TRBD2	TGTGCCAGCAGTTACCCCGGCCAGCGGGGAGAAGAGACCCAGTACTTC	CASSYPGQRGEETQYF
NA	TRBV7-5	TRBJ2-7	NA	TGTGTCAGAAGCTTATCCACCCTAGTAAGGATCCTACGAGGGCAGTACTTC	CVRSLSTLVRILRGQYF
NA	TRBV25-1	TRBJ2-7	NA	TGTGCCAGCACCCGGGGGGCTTACGAGCAGTACTTC	CASTRGAYEQYF
NA	TRBV4-1	TRBJ2-7	TRBD2	TGCGCCAGCAGTCATCCGACGGGGGGAGGGCAGTACTTC	CASSHPTGGGQYF
NA	TRBV5-4	TRBJ2-3	TRBD1	TGTGCCAGCAGCCCCCGGGACAGTCATAGCACAGATACGCAGTATTTT	CASSPRDSHSTDTQYF
once	TRBV5-6	TRBJ2-2	TRBD2	TGTGCCAGCAGCTTGATGGGACTAGGACCCACCGGGGAGCTGTTTTTT	CASSLMGLGPTGELFF
NA	TRBV28	TRBJ1-1	NA	TGTGCCAGCAAATTGGTGGGGGGTATGAACACTGAAGCTTTCTTT	CASKLVGGMNTEAFF
NA	TRBV15	TRBJ2-5	NA	TGTGCCACCAGCAGGGTTAGTGCGGAGACCCAGTACTTC	CATSRVSAETQYF